Listed here are 24 T cell receptor beta chains from one sample, sequenced in a study of graft-versus-host responses after intestinal transplantation. The antigens these receptors bind are not known. Libraries were prepared by immunoSEQ multiplex PCR; TCRdb keeps only in-frame clonotypes and omits some of them. The data hold roughly 120,000 clones, with 90% observed a single time. Specimen: unstimulated CD4+ T cells sorted from spleen or lymph node cells, collected before intestinal transplant. Every receptor here comes from a human donor who received an intestinal transplant.

This sequence joins TRBV2 and TRBJ2-3; no clear D. CDR1 is SNHLY, CDR2 FYNNEI, per germline. V was clipped by 5 bases and J by 6 bases, with 9 bases between them. The CDR3 extends over 12 amino acids. CDR3 DNA: TGTGCCAGCAGTTATTCACAGGATACGCAGTATTTT. Its translation is CASSYSQDTQYF.

This CDR3 is CASSRTSGSQRAYEQYF. The CDR3 DNA is TGTGCCAGTAGTAGAACTAGCGGGTCCCAACGGGCCTACGAGCAGTACTTC. V gene TRBV19 combines with J gene TRBJ2-7, with 9 bases lining up with TRBD2. The CDR3 spans 17 residues. Germline loops: CDR1 LNHDA, CDR2 SQIVND (reference sequence). With 4 bases clipped from V and 2 bases from J, the junction kept 12 bases outside the gene matches.

The chain couples TRBV10-3 to TRBJ1-1; the D is unclear. From germline, CDR1 is ENHRY and CDR2 SYGVKD. V lost 1 base and J lost 6, with 9 bases in between. The CDR3 is made up of 13 amino acids. The CDR3 protein is CAISEFGFSEAFF. CDR3 bases: TGTGCCATCAGTGAGTTCGGGTTTTCTGAAGCTTTCTTT.

This sequence joins TRBV27 and TRBJ1-5; D is unclear. Germline CDR1 and CDR2: MNHEY and SMNVEV (reference sequence). The length of the CDR3 is 14 residues. V shed 11 bases and J shed 0 bases, with 14 bases lying between them. The CDR3: CASSRQDSNQPQHF. For the CDR3, the DNA is TGTGCCTCCTCCCGGCAGGATAGCAATCAGCCCCAGCATTTT.

The gene calls are TRBV7-9 and TRBJ2-3; D perhaps matches TRBD2 (5 bases). The V and J ends lost 7 bases and 2 bases respectively, with 13 bases between them. The CDR3 sequence is 14 residues long. CDR1 is SEHNR, CDR2 FQNEAQ, per germline (reference sequence). This CDR3 is CASKSGASTDTQYF. CDR3 nucleotides: TGTGCCAGCAAGAGCGGAGCCTCCACAGATACGCAGTATTTT.

The chain couples TRBV7-2 to TRBJ2-3; D perhaps matches TRBD2 (6 bases). The CDR3 length is 14 residues. V lost 4 bases to trimming and J lost 3 bases, with 11 bases between them. Germline CDR1 SGHTA, CDR2 FQGNSA. CDR3: CASSWRGPTDTQYF. The CDR3 region has the DNA TGTGCCAGCAGCTGGCGGGGCCCAACAGATACGCAGTATTTT.

V is TRBV6-4 and J is TRBJ1-5; D possibly corresponds to TRBD1 (5 bases). Looked up from germline, CDR1 is MRHNA and CDR2 is SNTAGT. V was cut by 2 bases and J by 2 bases, with 16 bases left in between. The CDR3 runs to 17 residues. In DNA form, the CDR3 reads TGTGCCAGCAGTGACCTCGGAGGCGGGGCTGGCAATCAGCCCCAGCATTTT. Amino acid sequence: CASSDLGGGAGNQPQHF.

The chain is built from TRBV5-1 and TRBJ1-4; weak D call: TRBD1 (5 bases). The V gene's germline CDR1 is SGHRS and CDR2 YFSETQ. The CDR3 contains 14 residues. The V and J ends lost 1 base and 8 bases respectively, with 12 bases between them. The chain's CDR3 is CASSLPDKGEKLFF. CDR3 DNA: TGCGCCAGCAGCTTGCCGGACAAGGGCGAAAAACTGTTTTTT.

The chain combines TRBV7-9 with TRBJ1-2; D not resolved. CDR1 and CDR2 from the germline V gene are SEHNR and FQNEAQ (reference sequence). V was cut by 1 base and J by 4 bases, with 7 bases left in between. The CDR3 extends over 13 amino acids. Here the CDR3 DNA reads TGTGCCAGCAGCTTAGTACACCTCTATGGCTACACCTTC. Translation: CASSLVHLYGYTF.

The V and J genes are TRBV2 and TRBJ1-1, with 7 bases aligning to TRBD1. CDR1 and CDR2 from the germline V gene are SNHLY and FYNNEI. The CDR3 contains 16 residues. V was clipped by 8 bases and J by 6 bases; unmatched bases: 18. The CDR3 DNA follows: TGTGCCAGCCAAATCCTCCCATTTGGGGACAGCGCTGAAGCTTTCTTT. Encoded protein: CASQILPFGDSAEAFF.

The chain uses TRBV28 and TRBJ2-1, with 9 bases aligning to TRBD2. Trimming at V came to 7 bases and at J to 8 bases, leaving 9 bases not matched to a gene. This CDR3 is built from 14 residues. Germline V gene lookup returns CDR1 MDHEN and CDR2 SYDVKM. Written as DNA, the CDR3 is TGTGCCAGCACCCTTAGCGGGAGTCTCGATGAGCAGTTCTTC. Its protein product is CASTLSGSLDEQFF.

V and J are TRBV5-1 and TRBJ1-1, with TRBD1 matching over 7 bases. This CDR3 has 14 residues. V was pared by 4 bases and J by 6 bases, with 9 bases of the junction left unmatched. Germline assignment: CDR1 SGHRS and CDR2 YFSETQ. The CDR3 here is CASSPIQGSPEAFF. The CDR3 nucleotides read TGCGCCAGCAGCCCGATACAGGGGTCCCCTGAAGCTTTCTTT.

The chain links TRBV9 to TRBJ2-1, with 10 bases aligning to TRBD2. Germline CDR1 and CDR2: SGDLS and YYNGEE. Germline trimming cut 0 bases from V and 0 bases from J; bases unmatched to any gene: 12. This CDR3 contains 20 residues. The CDR3 reads CASSVAPSGSSQSSYNEQFF. The CDR3 DNA sequence: TGTGCCAGCAGCGTAGCCCCTAGCGGGAGTTCCCAGAGCTCCTACAATGAGCAGTTCTTC.

The CDR3 nucleotides read TGCGCCAGCAGCTTGGTGGGACAGGGCTATGGCTACACCTTC. It yields the protein CASSLVGQGYGYTF. This chain connects TRBV5-1 to TRBJ1-2, with 9 bases identical to TRBD1. Germline-derived CDR1 and CDR2 are SGHRS and YFSETQ. Trimming cost V 0 bases and J 4 bases; bases outside gene matches: 1. The CDR3 loop spans 14 amino acids.

This clone was recorded a few times. The CDR3 loop reads CASSLVGTSRSYEQYF. The CDR3, as DNA: TGTGCCAGCAGCTTAGTGGGGACTAGCCGTTCCTACGAGCAGTACTTC. The genes are TRBV7-9 and TRBJ2-7, with 9 nucleotides matching TRBD2. V lost 1 base, J lost 1 base, and 5 bases stayed unmatched. CDR1 is SEHNR and CDR2 is FQNEAQ in the germline V gene (reference sequence). The CDR3 contains 16 residues.

V is TRBV11-1 and J is TRBJ2-4, with 11 bases lining up with TRBD1. V lost 5 bases and J lost 8; bases outside the gene matches: 2. Germline-derived CDR1 and CDR2 are SGHAT and FQDESV (reference sequence). The CDR3 contains 13 residues. In DNA form, the CDR3 reads TGTGCCAGCAGCCCGGACAGGGGGCACATTCAGTACTTC. Its protein is CASSPDRGHIQYF.

The V and J genes are TRBV7-8 and TRBJ1-5; D might be TRBD1 (5 bases). Germline CDR1 reads SGHVS; CDR2 reads FQNEAQ. Trimming left V 0 bases short and J 9 bases short, with 15 bases between. This CDR3 comprises 15 residues. CDR3 sequence reads: CASSLAGTPRRPQHF. The CDR3 nucleotides read TGTGCCAGCAGCTTAGCAGGGACTCCTCGGAGGCCCCAGCATTTT.

This clone was counted a single time. The chain employs TRBV7-9 and TRBJ2-1, with D perhaps TRBD2 (5 bases). The CDR3 extends over 16 amino acids. The germline CDR1 and CDR2 sequences are SEHNR and FQNEAQ (reference sequence). V was pared by 5 bases and J by 8 bases, with 22 bases between. Here the CDR3 DNA reads TGTGCCAGCAGCGCCCCTAGCACCTTCTCCCTCGATGAGCAGTTCTTC. This encodes CASSAPSTFSLDEQFF.

V is TRBV28 and J is TRBJ2-7, with 12 bases aligning to TRBD2. The CDR3 is 12 amino acids. Trimming at V came to 6 bases and at J to 7 bases, leaving 1 base not matched to a gene. CDR1 and CDR2 (germline): MDHEN, SYDVKM. CDR3 DNA sequence: TGTGCCAGCAGACTAGCGGGAGGAGAGCAGTACTTC. It translates to CASRLAGGEQYF. The full variable domain, in which reference TRBV28 and TRBJ2-7 provide the parts outside the CDR3, is DVKVTQSSRYLVKRTGEKVFLECVQDMDHENMFWYRQDPGLGLRLIYFSYDVKMKEKGDIPEGYSVSREKKERFSLILESASTNQTSMYLCASRLAGGEQYFGPGTRLTVT.

This chain connects TRBV25-1 to TRBJ1-2, with D possibly matching TRBD1 (5 bases). The V gene's germline CDR1 is MGHDK and CDR2 SYGVNS. V lost 3 bases to trimming and J lost 1 base, with 12 bases between them. The CDR3 has 15 residues. CDR3 nucleotides: TGTGCCAGCAGTGACAGGCGCCAGGGTAACTATGGCTACACCTTC. Translation: CASSDRRQGNYGYTF.

V usage is TRBV4-3 and J usage is TRBJ2-2; D possibly corresponds to TRBD1 (6 bases). The CDR3 totals 15 residues. In germline, CDR1 is LGHNA, CDR2 YSLEER. With 4 bases removed from V and 4 bases from J, the gap between germline ends came to 13 bases. The chain's CDR3 is CASSPHRESTGELFF. CDR3 coding DNA: TGCGCCAGCAGCCCGCACAGGGAAAGCACCGGGGAGCTGTTTTTT.

The CDR3 region has the DNA TGTGCCAGCAGCTCCTCCGGGGGGGTGAACACCGGGGAGCTGTTTTTT. Amino acid sequence: CASSSSGGVNTGELFF. The chain has TRBV5-5 and TRBJ2-2; 8 bases fit TRBD2. In germline, CDR1 is SGHKS, CDR2 YYEKEE (reference sequence). The CDR3 consists of 16 residues. After removal of 3 bases from V and 1 base from J, the junction contained 5 bases not matched to a gene.

V and J are TRBV5-4 and TRBJ2-5; 7 bases line up with TRBD2. With V trimmed by 4 bases and J by 2 bases, 5 bases remained unmatched. The CDR3 spans 14 residues. Germline CDR1 is SGHNT and CDR2 is YYREEE (reference sequence). The CDR3 sequence: CASSPGGGQETQYF. CDR3 DNA: TGTGCCAGCAGCCCGGGCGGGGGACAAGAGACCCAGTACTTC. The full variable domain, in which reference TRBV5-4 and TRBJ2-5 provide the parts outside the CDR3, is ETGVTQSPTHLIKTRGQQVTLRCSSQSGHNTVSWYQQALGQGPQFIFQYYREEENGRGNFPPRFSGLQFPNYSSELNVNALELDDSALYLCASSPGGGQETQYFGPGTRLLVL.

The chain recombines TRBV6-6 with TRBJ1-1; TRBD1 aligns across 8 bases. The ends lost 5 bases at V and 4 bases at J; junction bases unmatched: 6. The CDR3 has 14 residues. Germline V gene lookup returns CDR1 MNHNY and CDR2 SVGAGI (reference sequence). The CDR3 DNA sequence: TGTGCCAGCAGTCAAACAGGGGGGGCCACTGAAGCTTTCTTT. It specifies CASSQTGGATEAFF.